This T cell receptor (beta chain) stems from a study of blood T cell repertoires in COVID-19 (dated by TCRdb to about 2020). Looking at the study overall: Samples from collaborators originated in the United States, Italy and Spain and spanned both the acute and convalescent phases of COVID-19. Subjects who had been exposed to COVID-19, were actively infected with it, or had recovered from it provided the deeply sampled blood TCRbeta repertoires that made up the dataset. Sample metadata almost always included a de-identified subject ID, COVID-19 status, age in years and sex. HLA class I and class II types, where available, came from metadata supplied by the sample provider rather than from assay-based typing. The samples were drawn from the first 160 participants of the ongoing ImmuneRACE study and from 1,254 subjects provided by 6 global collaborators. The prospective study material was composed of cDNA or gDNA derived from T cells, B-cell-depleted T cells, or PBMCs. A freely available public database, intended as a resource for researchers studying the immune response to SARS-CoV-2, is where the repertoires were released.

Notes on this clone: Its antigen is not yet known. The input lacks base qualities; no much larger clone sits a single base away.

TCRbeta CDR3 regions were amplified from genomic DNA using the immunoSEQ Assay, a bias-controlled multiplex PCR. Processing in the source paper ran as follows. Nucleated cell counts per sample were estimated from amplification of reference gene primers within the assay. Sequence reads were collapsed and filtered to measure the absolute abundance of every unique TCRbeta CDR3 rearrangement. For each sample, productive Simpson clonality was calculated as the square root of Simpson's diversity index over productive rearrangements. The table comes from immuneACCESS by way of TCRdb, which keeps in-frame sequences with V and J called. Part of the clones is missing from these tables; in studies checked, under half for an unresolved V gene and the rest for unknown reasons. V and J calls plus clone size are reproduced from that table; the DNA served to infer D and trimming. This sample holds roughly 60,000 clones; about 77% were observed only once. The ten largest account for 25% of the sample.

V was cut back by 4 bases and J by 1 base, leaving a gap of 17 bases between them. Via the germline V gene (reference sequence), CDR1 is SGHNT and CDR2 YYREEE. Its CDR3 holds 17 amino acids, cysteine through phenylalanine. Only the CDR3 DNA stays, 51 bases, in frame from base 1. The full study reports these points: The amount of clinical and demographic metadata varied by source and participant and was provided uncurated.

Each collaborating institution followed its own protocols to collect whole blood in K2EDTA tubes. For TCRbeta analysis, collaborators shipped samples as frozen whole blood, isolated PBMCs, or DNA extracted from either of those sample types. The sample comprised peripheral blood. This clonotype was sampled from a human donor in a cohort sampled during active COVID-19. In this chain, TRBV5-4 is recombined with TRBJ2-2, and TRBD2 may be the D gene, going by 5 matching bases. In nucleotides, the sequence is TGTGCCAGCAGCCGTTCCCGCCGGGAAGGGAACACCGGGGAGCTGTTTTTT. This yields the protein CASSRSRREGNTGELFF.